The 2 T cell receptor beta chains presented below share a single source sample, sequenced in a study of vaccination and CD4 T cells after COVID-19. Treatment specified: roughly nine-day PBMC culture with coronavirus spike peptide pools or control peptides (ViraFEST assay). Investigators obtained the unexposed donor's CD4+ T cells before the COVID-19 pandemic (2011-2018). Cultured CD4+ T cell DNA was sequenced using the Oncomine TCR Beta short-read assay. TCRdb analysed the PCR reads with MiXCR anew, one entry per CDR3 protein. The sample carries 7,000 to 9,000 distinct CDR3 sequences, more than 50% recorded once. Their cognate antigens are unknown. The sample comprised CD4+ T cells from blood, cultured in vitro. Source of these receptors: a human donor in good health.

In DNA form, the CDR3 reads TGTGCCAGCAAAGGGGGGCCTAGCTCCTACGAGCAGTACTTC. Residues: CASKGGPSSYEQYF. The chain employs TRBV2 and TRBJ2-7, with D possibly called TRBD1 or TRBD2 (6 bases each). V dropped 7 bases and J dropped 0 bases, with 13 bases sitting between them. CDR1 is SNHLY and CDR2 is FYNNEI in the germline V gene. This CDR3 contains 14 residues.

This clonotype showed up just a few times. The CDR3 loop reads CSAPRDTIYGYTF. The CDR3 bases are TGCAGTGCTCCCCGGGACACAATCTATGGCTACACCTTC. The chain carries TRBV20-1 and TRBJ1-2; D might be TRBD1 (6 bases). The V gene's germline CDR1 is DFQATT and CDR2 SNEGSKA (reference sequence). There are 13 residues in the CDR3. The V gene lost 5 bases and the J gene lost 4 bases, with 14 bases spanning the gap.